Each of the 20 T cell receptor beta chains below was sequenced from the same sample in a study of CD8 T cells in ankylosing spondylitis. Study results and limitations: What appeared characteristic of ankylosing spondylitis blood was a TCR beta motif of under 10 highly homologous variants.

What these receptors recognize is not known. TCRdb passed the 5' RACE reads through MiXCR, listing each CDR3 protein once. The repertoire consists of roughly 440,000 distinct CDR3 sequences, with more than 15% occurring once and the leading ten covering 0.95% to 1.1%. The sequenced sample consisted of blood, either unsorted or a sorted T cell fraction (not recorded which). Every receptor here comes from a male donor with ankylosing spondylitis.

The rearrangement links TRBV7-9 to TRBJ2-5, with 11 bases matching TRBD2. The CDR3 runs to 16 residues. V trimming: 7 bases; J trimming: 8 bases; junction bases outside the gene matches: 15. The germline V gene has CDR1 SEHNR and CDR2 FQNEAQ (reference sequence). The CDR3 region is CASIPGLAELQGTQYF. CDR3 bases: TGTGCCAGCATTCCGGGACTAGCGGAACTCCAAGGAACCCAGTACTTC. Full variable domain (remainder filled in from reference TRBV7-9 and TRBJ2-5): DTGVSQNPRHKITKRGQNVTFRCDPISEHNRLYWYRQTLGQGPEFLTYFQNEAQLEKSRLLSDRFSAERPKGSFSTLEIQRTEQGDSAMYLCASIPGLAELQGTQYFGPGTRLLVL.

This clonotype was counted only a few times. The rearrangement links TRBV5-1 to TRBJ2-6; D is possibly TRBD1 (5 bases). The CDR3 has 17 amino acids. Germline V lookup: CDR1 SGHRS, CDR2 YFSETQ. V was cut by 1 base and J by 0 bases, with 11 bases left in between. CDR3 loop: CASSLFAGISGANVLTF. CDR3 DNA: TGCGCCAGCAGCTTGTTTGCAGGGATCTCTGGGGCCAACGTCCTGACTTTC.

The V gene is TRBV7-9, the J gene TRBJ2-7; possible D gene TRBD1, 5 bases. V shed 0 bases and J shed 6 bases, with 18 bases lying between them. The CDR3 covers 16 residues. Germline CDR1 reads SEHNR; CDR2 reads FQNEAQ (reference sequence). The CDR3 sequence is CASSLAPRTVGAEQYF. CDR3 nucleotides: TGTGCCAGCAGCTTAGCCCCCAGAACCGTAGGGGCCGAGCAGTACTTC.

The table lists this clonotype with a count of one. The V and J genes are TRBV2 and TRBJ1-5, with a weak D call TRBD1 (6 bases). The ends were cut back, 7 bases at V and 5 bases at J, with 15 bases in the middle. CDR1 is SNHLY and CDR2 is FYNNEI in the germline V gene. The CDR3 is made up of 14 amino acids. In nucleotides, the CDR3 is TGTGCCAGCAACTTAGGGGGGTCCCATCAGCCCCAGCATTTT. It encodes CASNLGGSHQPQHF. Using reference TRBV2 and TRBJ1-5 for the parts outside the CDR3, the full variable domain is EPEVTQTPSHQVTQMGQEVILRCVPISNHLYFYWYRQILGQKVEFLVSFYNNEISEKSEIFDDQFSVERPDGSNFTLKIRSTKLEDSAMYFCASNLGGSHQPQHFGDGTRLSIL.

Details on this clonotype: The junction does not match germline at one end; this may be a read error. The chain couples TRBV7-3 to TRBJ2-1; 8 bases line up with TRBD1. This CDR3 is 18 amino acids long. Germline CDR1 SGHTA, CDR2 FQGTGA. Written as DNA, the CDR3 is TGTGCCAGCAGCTTAGGGCCCCTAAGACAGGGGTCTCACAATGAGCAGGTCTTC. Encoded protein: CASSLGPLRQGSHNEQVF.

This clonotype was counted between two and nine times. The J gene is TRBJ1-4, the V gene TRBV5-1; D might be TRBD1 (5 bases). This CDR3 has 13 residues. CDR1 is SGHRS, CDR2 YFSETQ, per germline. Trimming left V 5 bases short and J 6 bases short, with 11 bases between. CDR3 residues: CASSPQGDEKLFF. In nucleotides, the CDR3 is TGCGCCAGCAGTCCGCAAGGGGATGAAAAACTGTTTTTT. Supplemented by reference TRBV5-1 and TRBJ1-4, the full variable domain reads KAGVTQTPRYLIKTRGQQVTLSCSPISGHRSVSWYQQTPGQGLQFLFEYFSETQRNKGNFPGRFSGRQFSNSRSEMNVSTLELGDSALYLCASSPQGDEKLFFGSGTQLSVL.

This clonotype was recorded a few times. CDR3 protein: CASRATGESYEQYF. DNA of the CDR3: TGTGCCAGCAGGGCGACAGGGGAATCCTACGAGCAGTACTTC. The chain uses TRBV7-9 and TRBJ2-7; 8 nucleotides match TRBD1. V dropped 6 bases and J dropped 1; count of bases not matched to a gene: 5. The germline CDR1 and CDR2 sequences are SEHNR and FQNEAQ (reference sequence). The CDR3 has 14 amino acids.

This clonotype was picked up a small number of times. CDR3 nucleotides: TGTGCCAGCAGTTACCACCGCAGGGGTCTGGACGAGCAGTACTTC. Its translation is CASSYHRRGLDEQYF. The chain recombines TRBV6-5 with TRBJ2-7; TRBD1 is a possible D gene (6 bases). From germline, CDR1 is MNHEY and CDR2 SVGAGI. The CDR3 has 15 residues. The ends were cut back, 2 bases at V and 5 bases at J, with 16 bases in the middle.

The chain combines TRBV20-1 with TRBJ2-2; possible D gene TRBD2, 6 bases. The CDR3 has 15 residues. The ends were cut back, 3 bases at V and 4 bases at J, with 15 bases in the middle. Germline V gene lookup returns CDR1 DFQATT and CDR2 SNEGSKA (reference sequence). The CDR3 spells CSASPGSKGTGELFF. CDR3 DNA: TGCAGTGCTAGCCCCGGGAGCAAAGGCACCGGGGAGCTGTTTTTT.

In its sample, this clonotype was seen a few times. This chain uses TRBV20-1 with TRBJ2-2; 13 bases align to TRBD2. V was pared by 6 bases and J by 5 bases, with 3 bases of the junction left unmatched. Germline CDR1 is DFQATT and CDR2 is SNEGSKA (reference sequence). This CDR3 is 14 amino acids long. CDR3: CSATSGGGTGELFF. The CDR3 DNA sequence: TGCAGTGCCACTAGCGGGGGGGGGACCGGGGAGCTGTTTTTT.

This clonotype showed up just a few times. The rearrangement uses TRBV3-1 and TRBJ2-5; D call uncertain. Germline values: CDR1 LGHDT, CDR2 YNNKEL (reference sequence). The CDR3 has 12 residues. Trimming left V 0 bases short and J 6 bases short, with 5 bases between. DNA for the CDR3: TGTGCCAGCAGCCAAGAGGGCAAGACCCAGTACTTC. Protein: CASSQEGKTQYF.

This clonotype was counted only a few times. The chain links TRBV5-1 to TRBJ2-1, with 8 bases lining up with TRBD2. Per the germline V gene, CDR1 is SGHRS and CDR2 is YFSETQ. V was pared by 2 bases and J by 14 bases, with 15 bases of the junction left unmatched. This CDR3 contains 15 residues. CDR3 DNA sequence: TGCGCCAGCAGCTTCATAGCGGGGATTGGGTTAGGGGAGTTCTTC. It codes for CASSFIAGIGLGEFF.

This clonotype was seen only a few times. The genes are TRBV12-3 or TRBV12-4 and TRBJ1-5, with TRBD1 matching over 7 bases. The CDR3 is 13 amino acids. V trimming: 10 bases; J trimming: 7 bases; junction bases outside the gene matches: 10. This CDR3 is CANSEGAGQPQHF. CDR3 sequence (DNA): TGTGCCAACAGCGAGGGGGCCGGGCAGCCCCAGCATTTT.

This clonotype was seen at least ten times. V usage is TRBV25-1 and J usage is TRBJ2-1, with 7 bases aligning to TRBD2. Germline V gene lookup returns CDR1 MGHDK and CDR2 SYGVNS. This CDR3 contains 15 residues. Trimming took 2 bases from V and 2 from J; bases not matched to a gene: 3. The CDR3 nucleotides are TGTGCCAGCAGTGAAAAAGGGACTACCTACAATGAGCAGTTCTTC. The encoded protein is CASSEKGTTYNEQFF.

This chain uses TRBV14 with TRBJ2-7; unclear D gene. V lost 1 base, J lost 3 bases, and 13 bases lay in between. The CDR3 consists of 15 residues. Germline-derived CDR1 and CDR2 are SGHDN and FVKESK. The CDR3 DNA sequence: TGTGCCAGCAGCCAAGTGGGCCCCCACGGCTACGAGCAGTACTTC. Translation: CASSQVGPHGYEQYF.

This clonotype was counted a few times. This chain joins TRBV29-1 and TRBJ2-1; 11 nucleotides match TRBD2. Germline loops: CDR1 SQVTM, CDR2 ANQGSEA. CDR3 length: 15 amino acids. The junction had 11 bases not matched to a gene; V was cut back by 6 bases and J by 7 bases. CDR3 sequence: CSVTSGTASANEQFF. The CDR3 bases are TGCAGCGTGACTAGCGGGACCGCCTCGGCGAATGAGCAGTTCTTC.

CDR3 region: CASSLVGGRFLYNEQFF. CDR3 nucleotide sequence: TGTGCCAGCAGCTTAGTGGGCGGGAGGTTCCTGTACAATGAGCAGTTCTTC. The gene calls are TRBV7-9 and TRBJ2-1; 8 bases map to TRBD2. The CDR3 contains 17 residues. The V segment lost 1 base and the J segment 4 bases; nucleotides outside the gene matches: 9. Looked up from germline, CDR1 is SEHNR and CDR2 is FQNEAQ (reference sequence).

This clonotype was observed a few times. This rearrangement joins TRBV12-3 or TRBV12-4 to TRBJ1-1; D may be TRBD1 (6 bases). The CDR3 totals 14 residues. Trimming removed 7 bases at V and 2 bases at J, with 14 bases between. In nucleotides, the CDR3 is TGTGCCAGCAACCTCAAGGACAGAAACACTGAAGCTTTCTTT. Translating it yields CASNLKDRNTEAFF.

This chain uses TRBV20-1 with TRBJ2-5, with D tentatively TRBD1 (6 bases). CDR1 and CDR2 (germline): DFQATT, SNEGSKA (reference sequence). V shed 5 bases and J shed 3 bases, with 10 bases lying between them. This CDR3 has 12 residues. The CDR3 bases are TGCAGTGCTTACAGGGTCGAAGAGACCCAGTACTTC. Translation gives CSAYRVEETQYF.

V usage is TRBV20-1 and J usage is TRBJ1-4; 7 bases are a match to TRBD1. V shed 4 bases and J 0 bases; nucleotides not matched to a gene: 8. Per germline, CDR1 DFQATT and CDR2 SNEGSKA (reference sequence). The length of the CDR3 is 16 residues. CDR3 nucleotide sequence: TGCAGTGCTATAGACAGGGTTCGGGCAACTAATGAAAAACTGTTTTTT. This encodes CSAIDRVRATNEKLFF.